This T cell receptor beta chain is from a study of T cell clones after liver transplantation. Overall study results and limits: Compared with third party-reactive sequences, donor-reactive ones declined more, independent of withdrawal success. Low donor cell numbers restricted donor-reactive repertoire measurement in two subjects. Post-transplant time points were not standardized, so conclusions are preliminary.

Trimming took off 0 bases at V and 3 bases at J, with 4 bases between the two ends. The CDR3 contains 13 residues. Germline V gene lookup returns CDR1 LNHNV and CDR2 YYDKDF (reference sequence). As for this clone: Its antigen is unidentified.

Data came from immunoSEQ multiplex PCR; TCRdb stores just in-frame clones and leaves some out. The sample has tens of thousands of clones, over 70% seen once. This chain links TRBV15 with TRBJ2-3; D call uncertain. The sample here was CD4+ T cells from blood, taken 12 months after liver transplant. This sequence originates from a human patient who received a liver transplant. Some T cells may be provided by the graft donor. The CDR3 loop is CATSRELTDTQYF. The CDR3 bases are TGTGCCACCAGCAGAGAACTTACAGATACGCAGTATTTT.